This T cell receptor (beta chain) was sequenced for a study of human thymus T cells. Clones were read by immunoSEQ multiplex PCR, and TCRdb kept only the in-frame ones, dropping some. The sample lists 40,000 to 55,000 clones, 94% occurring once. Concerning this clone: What it binds is not known.

Findings and caveats of the study: Repertoires sampled from thymus and blood appeared biased in V and J gene usage.

Germline V gene lookup returns CDR1 LGHNA and CDR2 YSLEER. The ends were cut back, 0 bases at V and 4 bases at J, with 10 bases in the middle. The length of the CDR3 is 15 residues. No fixed cell number was used; all available blood leukocytes supplied DNA. The specimen sequenced was blood. The receptor comes from a boy younger than two with a congenital heart defect but otherwise immunologically healthy. The rearrangement links TRBV4-3 to TRBJ1-3; no definite D call. CDR3 amino acids: CASSQDRGKGNTIYF. In nucleotides, the CDR3 is TGCGCCAGCAGCCAAGATAGAGGGAAAGGAAACACCATATATTTT.